This record looks at one T cell receptor beta chain sequence and its context. The entry originates in a study of shared clonotypes between healthy human individuals. This CDR3 region has 15 residues. Using immunoSEQ multiplex PCR, the repertoire was profiled, and TCRdb retains in-frame clones only, with some absent. The data contain over a million clones, more than 65% of them seen just once; the ten biggest clones take up about 1.5%. The source of this sequence is a man aged 18 to 29 in good health. Sequencing was carried out using memory CD4+ T cells sorted from blood. Subset meaning: CD45RA-negative fraction. The chain has TRBV1 and TRBJ2-1; the table's D call of TRBD2 was not tested on the DNA. TRBV1 constitutes a pseudogene. The CDR3 DNA follows: TGCACCAGCAGCCGAGGCGGGAGATACGGCGATGAGCAGTTCTTC. Translating gives CTSSRGGRYGDEQFF.